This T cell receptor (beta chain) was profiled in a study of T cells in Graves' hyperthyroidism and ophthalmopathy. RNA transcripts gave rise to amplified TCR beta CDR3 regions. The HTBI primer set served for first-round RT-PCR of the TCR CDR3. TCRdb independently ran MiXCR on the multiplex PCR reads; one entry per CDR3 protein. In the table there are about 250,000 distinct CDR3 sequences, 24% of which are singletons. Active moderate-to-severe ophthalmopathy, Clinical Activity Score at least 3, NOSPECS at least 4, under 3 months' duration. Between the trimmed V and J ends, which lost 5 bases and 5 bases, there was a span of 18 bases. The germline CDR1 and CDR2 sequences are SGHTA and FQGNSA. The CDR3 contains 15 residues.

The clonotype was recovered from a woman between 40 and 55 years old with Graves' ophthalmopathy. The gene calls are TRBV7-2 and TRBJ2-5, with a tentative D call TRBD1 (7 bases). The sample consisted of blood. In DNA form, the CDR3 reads TGTGCCAGCAGCCGACAGGGAGGTGAACGGGAGACCCAGTACTTC. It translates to CASSRQGGERETQYF.